A single sample is the source of the 19 T cell receptor beta chains below, sequenced in a study of blood T cell repertoires in COVID-19. Some clones are missing from TCRdb's copy, which holds only in-frame ones; the method was immunoSEQ multiplex PCR. This repertoire shows 300,000 or so clones, around 87% found once; its top ten account for 1.3%. The source material was peripheral blood. These receptors came from a man in his 70s with acute or convalescent COVID-19.

The chain uses TRBV14 and TRBJ1-3, with D maybe TRBD1 (6 bases). Germline CDR1 reads SGHDN; CDR2 reads FVKESK. V gave up 4 bases and J gave up 4 bases, with 14 bases separating them. The CDR3 runs to 15 residues. The CDR3 region has the DNA TGTGCCAGCAGCCCCACGTTGGGGGCAGGAAACACCATATATTTT. This translates into CASSPTLGAGNTIYF.

This chain links TRBV2 with TRBJ2-3; 10 nucleotides match TRBD2. Looked up from germline, CDR1 is SNHLY and CDR2 is FYNNEI. Trimming took 7 bases from V and 1 from J; bases not matched to a gene: 11. The CDR3 loop spans 17 amino acids. CDR3 residues: CASKGLAGVARTDTQYF. The CDR3 nucleotides read TGTGCCAGCAAAGGGCTAGCGGGGGTCGCCCGCACAGATACGCAGTATTTT.

This sequence joins TRBV28 and TRBJ1-5; TRBD1 matches 8 bases. With V trimmed by 5 bases and J by 5 bases, 8 bases remained unmatched. The germline V gene encodes CDR1 MDHEN and CDR2 SYDVKM. The CDR3 contains 15 residues. DNA of the CDR3: TGTGCCAGCAGTCCCAGGACAGGGCTCGATCAGCCCCAGCATTTT. Translated: CASSPRTGLDQPQHF.

The V gene is TRBV4-2, the J gene TRBJ2-5, with a possible D match to TRBD2 (5 bases). Germline V lookup: CDR1 LGHNA, CDR2 YNFKEQ. V gave up 1 base and J gave up 4 bases, with 13 bases separating them. The CDR3 has 15 residues. This CDR3 reads CASSQVEGPRETQYF. The DNA of the CDR3 is TGTGCCAGCAGCCAAGTCGAGGGCCCCAGAGAGACCCAGTACTTC.

The table lists this clone with a few counts. The chain couples TRBV28 to TRBJ2-3; D remains ambiguous. CDR3 length equals 13 residues. Between the trimmed V and J ends, which lost 5 bases and 2 bases, there was a span of 8 bases. Germline V gene sequence: CDR1 MDHEN, CDR2 SYDVKM. Here the CDR3 reads CASSSENTDTQYF. The CDR3 coding sequence is TGTGCCAGCAGTAGCGAGAACACAGATACGCAGTATTTT.

This chain connects TRBV9 to TRBJ2-5; D is uncertain. Between the trimmed V and J ends, which lost 0 bases and 4 bases, there was a span of 4 bases. Germline V gene sequence: CDR1 SGDLS, CDR2 YYNGEE. There are 12 residues in the CDR3. CDR3 residues: CASSVDLETQYF. DNA of the CDR3: TGTGCCAGCAGCGTAGATCTAGAGACCCAGTACTTC.

CDR3 in amino acids: CASSQDLGTASQTQYF. The CDR3 nucleotides read TGTGCCAGCAGCCAAGATTTAGGGACAGCGTCCCAGACCCAGTACTTC. The chain uses TRBV4-2 and TRBJ2-5, with 7 positions matching TRBD1. J lost 6 bases, V lost 0 bases, and 10 bases had no gene match. The germline CDR1 and CDR2 sequences are LGHNA and YNFKEQ. There are 16 residues in the CDR3.

The V and J genes are TRBV7-9 and TRBJ1-4, with 10 nucleotides matching TRBD1. Germline V gene sequence: CDR1 SEHNR, CDR2 FQNEAQ (reference sequence). V shed 8 bases and J 8 bases; nucleotides not matched to a gene: 11. The length of the CDR3 is 15 residues. The CDR3 spells CASADGRTGGEKLFF. In DNA form, the CDR3 reads TGTGCCAGCGCCGACGGCCGGACAGGGGGGGAAAAACTGTTTTTT.

V is TRBV19 and J is TRBJ2-4; no definite D call. The V end lost 0 bases, the J end lost 0 bases, and 12 bases lay between the germline ends. Germline-derived CDR1 and CDR2 are LNHDA and SQIVND (reference sequence). This CDR3 has 17 amino acids. The CDR3 loop is CASSIELAGLAKNIQYF. CDR3 nucleotides: TGTGCCAGTAGTATAGAACTGGCAGGTTTAGCCAAAAACATTCAGTACTTC.

In its sample, this clone was seen once. The rearrangement joins TRBV19 to TRBJ2-7; 8 nucleotides align to TRBD1. The CDR3 consists of 13 residues. Germline assignment: CDR1 LNHDA and CDR2 SQIVND (reference sequence). V gave up 4 bases and J gave up 5 bases; unmatched junction bases: 4. CDR3 amino acids: CASSSQGADEQYF. The CDR3 DNA sequence: TGTGCCAGTAGTAGCCAGGGGGCGGACGAGCAGTACTTC.

The sample holds a few counts of this clone. This chain uses TRBV7-2 with TRBJ1-5, with no clear D. This CDR3 contains 13 residues. V was pared by 5 bases and J by 4 bases, with 9 bases between. Germline V lookup: CDR1 SGHTA, CDR2 FQGNSA. CDR3 loop: CASSPNRNQPQHF. The CDR3 DNA sequence: TGTGCCAGCAGCCCCAATCGGAATCAGCCCCAGCATTTT.

J is TRBJ1-1 and V is TRBV28; tentative D call: TRBD1 (5 bases). The V gene's germline CDR1 is MDHEN and CDR2 SYDVKM. CDR3 size: 13 residues. Trimming shortened V by 1 base and J by 8 bases, and 11 bases separated the two germline ends. The CDR3 DNA reads as TGTGCCAGCAGTTTATTAGGCACAGGAGAAGCTTTCTTT. This sequence encodes CASSLLGTGEAFF.

This clone was recorded once. This specimen includes other DNA sequences encoding the same CDR3. V usage is TRBV28 and J usage is TRBJ1-2; D call uncertain. This CDR3 has 11 amino acids. Trimming pared 4 bases from V and 3 bases from J, leaving 3 bases between. CDR1 and CDR2 from the germline V gene are MDHEN and SYDVKM. The CDR3 loop is CASSSDYGYTF. The CDR3 DNA sequence: TGTGCCAGCAGTTCTGACTATGGCTACACCTTC.

The chain couples TRBV2 to TRBJ1-2; D might be TRBD1 (5 bases). Between the trimmed V and J ends, which lost 3 bases and 6 bases, there was a span of 14 bases. Germline CDR1 and CDR2: SNHLY and FYNNEI. The CDR3 is 14 residues long. The CDR3 DNA reads TGTGCCAGCAGTGAGTTGAGGGGAGGAAATGGCTACACCTTC. This translates into CASSELRGGNGYTF.

Notes on this clone: Mismatch with germline at one junction end may stem from a read error. The J gene is TRBJ1-3, the V gene TRBV2; the D is unclear. The CDR3 consists of 14 residues. Germline V gene data show CDR1 as SNHLY and CDR2 as FYNNEI. The DNA for the CDR3 is TGTGCCAGCAGCGAAGAGGCGGAAGGAAACACCATATATTTT. Amino acids: CASSEEAEGNTIYF.

This clone was counted once. The chain links TRBV19 to TRBJ2-2; 8 bases agree with TRBD1. Germline loops: CDR1 LNHDA, CDR2 SQIVND (reference sequence). V was pared by 9 bases and J by 4 bases, with 7 bases of the junction left unmatched. CDR3 length equals 14 residues. The CDR3 protein is CARPRDRFTGELFF. The CDR3 bases are TGTGCCAGGCCCCGGGACAGGTTCACCGGGGAGCTGTTTTTT.

The J gene is TRBJ1-4, the V gene TRBV28, with no clear D. This CDR3 contains 15 residues. Per germline, CDR1 MDHEN and CDR2 SYDVKM. V was shortened by 5 bases and J by 4 bases, with 14 bases between the two germline ends. The CDR3 DNA is TGTGCCAGCAGTCCCAGGATGAATCTTAATGAAAAACTGTTTTTT. Translated: CASSPRMNLNEKLFF.

The chain employs TRBV4-2 and TRBJ2-5, with 8 positions matching TRBD2. Germline V gives CDR1 LGHNA, CDR2 YNFKEQ. V shed 2 bases and J 1 base; nucleotides not matched to a gene: 3. This CDR3 has 15 amino acids. This CDR3 is CASSQTGGLQETQYF. As DNA, the CDR3 is TGTGCCAGCAGCCAAACGGGGGGGCTCCAAGAGACCCAGTACTTC.

V usage is TRBV6-5 and J usage is TRBJ1-2, with a weak D call TRBD1 (5 bases). Germline V gene lookup returns CDR1 MNHEY and CDR2 SVGAGI. Trimming cost V 6 bases and J 8 bases, with 16 bases left between them. This CDR3 comprises 13 residues. The CDR3 is CASRRQPGRGYTF. As DNA, the CDR3 is TGTGCCAGCAGGCGACAGCCCGGGAGGGGCTACACCTTC.